The 26 T cell receptor beta chains presented below share a single source sample, sequenced in a study of shared clonotypes between healthy human individuals. Profiled with immunoSEQ multiplex PCR; TCRdb holds only in-frame clones, not every one. This table has about 1 million clones, around 74% appearing once. What was sequenced was memory CD4+ T cells sorted from blood. This sample's subset: CD45RA-negative fraction. These receptors came from a young man in good health.

The rearrangement uses TRBV2 and TRBJ1-5; unclear D gene. Trimming took 1 base from V and 2 from J, leaving 9 bases between them. The germline gives CDR1 SNHLY, CDR2 FYNNEI. CDR3 length: 15 amino acids. The CDR3 bases are TGTGCCAGCAGTGAAGACGGGAAGGGCAATCAGCCCCAGCATTTT. Its protein is CASSEDGKGNQPQHF.

The chain joins TRBV28 to TRBJ2-2; 8 positions match TRBD1. The CDR3 extends over 16 amino acids. The V gene end was trimmed by 3 bases and the J gene end by 4 bases; junction bases not matched to a gene: 7. The germline CDR1 and CDR2 sequences are MDHEN and SYDVKM. In nucleotides, the CDR3 is TGTGCCAGCAGTTTCAGCGACAGGGGTGGCACCGGGGAGCTGTTTTTT. Translation gives CASSFSDRGGTGELFF.

This clone was picked up one time. The chain employs TRBV29-1 and TRBJ2-5; D possibly corresponds to TRBD2 (6 bases). V gave up 3 bases and J gave up 7 bases, with 15 bases separating them. In germline, CDR1 is SQVTM, CDR2 ANQGSEA. The CDR3 contains 13 residues. The CDR3 region is CSVEERGTGTQYF. CDR3 bases: TGCAGCGTTGAGGAAAGAGGGACTGGGACCCAGTACTTC.

V usage is TRBV2 and J usage is TRBJ2-7; D call uncertain. Per the germline V gene, CDR1 is SNHLY and CDR2 is FYNNEI. Trimming removed 7 bases at V and 3 bases at J, with 7 bases between. This CDR3 contains 11 residues. The CDR3: CASKPIYEQYF. CDR3 nucleotide sequence: TGTGCCAGCAAGCCTATCTACGAGCAGTACTTC.

This chain links TRBV6-1 with TRBJ2-7; 13 nucleotides align to TRBD2. The CDR3 extends over 15 amino acids. Germline loops: CDR1 MNHNS, CDR2 SASEGT. The J segment lost 4 bases and the V segment lost 6 bases, leaving 6 bases of the junction unmatched. CDR3 nucleotides: TGTGCCAGCAGGAGGGAACTAGCGGGGGGGTACGAGCAGTACTTC. Protein sequence: CASRRELAGGYEQYF.

This clone has just a few counts. The CDR3: CASSVNSALPEGYTF. The CDR3 DNA follows: TGTGCCAGCAGCGTCAACAGTGCCCTTCCTGAGGGCTACACCTTC. The chain links TRBV9 to TRBJ1-2; D gene uncertain. Deletions cut 2 bases from V and 8 bases from J, with 19 bases between. The CDR3 runs to 15 residues. The germline V gene has CDR1 SGDLS and CDR2 YYNGEE.

A word on this clone: A much more abundant neighbour one base away suggests this may be a read error. The same CDR3 can be traced to other DNA sequences in this sample. The chain links TRBV7-3 to TRBJ2-2; no clear D gene. The CDR3 has 12 amino acids. Deletions cut 3 bases from V and 1 base from J, with 0 bases between. Per the germline V gene, CDR1 is SGHTA and CDR2 is FQGTGA. For the CDR3, the DNA is TGTGCCAGCAGCTTGAACACCGGGGAGCTGTTTTTT. It encodes CASSLNTGELFF. The variable domain in full, with the rest retrieved from reference TRBV7-3 and TRBJ2-2, is GAGVSQTPSNKVTEKGKYVELRCDPISGHTALYWYRQSLGQGPEFLIYFQGTGAADDSGLPNDRFFAVRPEGSVSTLKIQRTERGDSAVYLCASSLNTGELFFGEGSRLTVL.

This chain uses TRBV29-1 with TRBJ2-2; TRBD1 matches at 7 bases. The germline gives CDR1 SQVTM, CDR2 ANQGSEA. With 4 bases clipped from V and 7 bases from J, the junction kept 12 bases outside the gene matches. This CDR3 contains 15 residues. The CDR3 DNA reads as TGCAGCGTTGGCCACGCCGGGACAGCCATCGGGGAGCTGTTTTTT. The encoded protein is CSVGHAGTAIGELFF.

J is TRBJ2-1 and V is TRBV15; TRBD1 agrees at 10 bases. V was clipped by 4 bases and J by 1 base; unmatched bases: 1. Germline lookup yields CDR1 LNHNV and CDR2 YYDKDF (reference sequence). CDR3 length: 15 amino acids. The CDR3 is CATSKGQGSYNEQFF. The CDR3 DNA follows: TGTGCCACCAGCAAGGGACAGGGGTCCTACAATGAGCAGTTCTTC.

The CDR3 loop reads CASRAEFSYEQYF. The CDR3 DNA reads TGTGCCAGCAGGGCGGAGTTTTCCTACGAGCAGTACTTC. The rearrangement uses TRBV6-6 and TRBJ2-7; D not certain. Trimming stripped 6 bases from V and 1 base from J, with 10 bases between. The CDR3 loop spans 13 amino acids. Germline values: CDR1 MNHNY, CDR2 SVGAGI (reference sequence).

On this clone itself: Germline is not matched at one junction end, which may reflect a read error. Different DNA sequences within this sample yield the same CDR3. The chain couples TRBV30 to TRBJ1-1, with D possibly matching TRBD1 (5 bases). Germline CDR1 reads GTSNPN; CDR2 reads SVGIG (reference sequence). The CDR3 loop spans 14 amino acids. In nucleotides, the CDR3 is TGTGCCTGGAGTGAGGGACTGATGAACACTGAAGCTTTTTTT. Protein product: CAWSEGLMNTEAFF. Full variable domain (outside the CDR3, taken from reference TRBV30 and TRBJ1-1): SQTIHQWPATLVQPVGSPLSLECTVEGTSNPNLYWYRQAAGRGLQLLFYSVGIGQISSEVPQNLSASRPQDRQFILSSKKLLLSDSGFYLCAWSEGLMNTEAFFGQGTRLTVV.

The CDR3 spells CASSPETGFRGNTIYF. CDR3 bases: TGTGCCAGCTCACCAGAGACAGGTTTTCGTGGAAACACCATATATTTT. The chain employs TRBV18 and TRBJ1-3; tentatively, D is TRBD1 (6 bases). This CDR3 is built from 16 residues. Deletions cut 2 bases from V and 3 bases from J, with 14 bases between. Germline V gives CDR1 KGHSH, CDR2 LQKENI.

The chain employs TRBV29-1 and TRBJ1-2; tentative D call: TRBD1 (5 bases). The V and J ends lost 4 bases and 4 bases respectively, with 10 bases between them. The CDR3 has 12 amino acids. Germline CDR1 and CDR2: SQVTM and ANQGSEA. CDR3 region: CSVGGSIYGYTF. CDR3 DNA: TGCAGCGTTGGGGGCAGCATCTATGGCTACACCTTC.

Note on this clone: This sample includes further DNA sequences coding for the same CDR3. The rearrangement joins TRBV5-1 to TRBJ2-2; D unclear. Per the germline V gene, CDR1 is SGHRS and CDR2 is YFSETQ. Trimming pared 0 bases from V and 6 bases from J, leaving 6 bases between. The CDR3 is 13 amino acids. DNA for the CDR3: TGCGCCAGCAGCTTGGAAGGAGCCGGGGAGCTGTTTTTT. Protein product: CASSLEGAGELFF.

The chain is built from TRBV6-6 and TRBJ1-1, with 8 nucleotides matching TRBD1. The germline gives CDR1 MNHNY, CDR2 SVGAGI (reference sequence). There are 14 residues in the CDR3. V was pared by 5 bases and J by 4 bases, with 6 bases of the junction left unmatched. Written as DNA, the CDR3 is TGTGCCAGCAGTACCATACAGGGGGGCACTGAAGCTTTCTTT. Translated: CASSTIQGGTEAFF.

Worth noting for this clone: Other nucleotide sequences in the sample specify the same CDR3. The gene calls are TRBV4-1 and TRBJ1-2; tentatively, D is TRBD1 (5 bases). In germline, CDR1 is MGHRA, CDR2 YSYEKL. V was clipped by 0 bases and J by 5 bases, with 10 bases between them. The CDR3 covers 14 residues. CDR3 DNA sequence: TGCGCCAGCAGCCAAGACGACAGAGCTTATGGCTACACCTTC. Its protein product is CASSQDDRAYGYTF.

In this sample, this clone turned up once. This chain joins TRBV5-1 and TRBJ2-3; a weak D match, TRBD2 (6 bases). The CDR3 extends over 18 amino acids. V lost 3 bases, J lost 1 base, and 21 bases lay in between. CDR1 and CDR2 (germline): SGHRS, YFSETQ. CDR3 amino acids: CASSSSGWVAVGTDTQYF. The CDR3 DNA reads TGCGCCAGCAGCTCGAGCGGCTGGGTAGCGGTGGGCACAGATACGCAGTATTTT.

The chain recombines TRBV5-1 with TRBJ1-1; D gene uncertain. CDR3 length: 15 residues. The germline V and J ends were trimmed by 0 bases and 1 base, with 10 bases remaining between them. The V gene's germline CDR1 is SGHRS and CDR2 YFSETQ. Here the CDR3 DNA reads TGCGCCAGCAGCTTGGCGCACAGAAAGAACACTGAAGCTTTCTTT. As protein: CASSLAHRKNTEAFF.

The chain is built from TRBV30 and TRBJ2-7; D may be TRBD2 (7 bases). The CDR3 is made up of 14 amino acids. Deletions cut 0 bases from V and 7 bases from J, with 16 bases between. Germline CDR1 reads GTSNPN; CDR2 reads SVGIG (reference sequence). The CDR3 DNA follows: TGTGCCTGGAGTGTACCAGTCGGGGGGCTAGAGCAGTACTTC. This sequence encodes CAWSVPVGGLEQYF.

CDR3 coding DNA: TGCGCCAGCAGCAACGGAGGGGGCGCGGGCACAGATACGCAGTATTTT. Translation: CASSNGGGAGTDTQYF. This rearrangement joins TRBV5-1 to TRBJ2-3, with a weak D call TRBD1 (7 bases). V was pared by 4 bases and J by 1 base, with 16 bases between. Germline loops: CDR1 SGHRS, CDR2 YFSETQ. The CDR3 is made up of 16 amino acids.

The chain employs TRBV2 and TRBJ2-2, with 9 nucleotides matching TRBD1. With 7 bases clipped from V and 5 bases from J, the junction kept 8 bases outside the gene matches. The CDR3 consists of 15 residues. CDR1 and CDR2 (germline): SNHLY, FYNNEI. This CDR3 is CASNQGQGVTGELFF. CDR3 bases: TGTGCCAGCAACCAGGGACAGGGTGTAACCGGGGAGCTGTTTTTT.

This clone has more than one count but fewer than ten. V gene TRBV9 combines with J gene TRBJ1-6, with D perhaps matching TRBD1 (5 bases). V shed 2 bases and J shed 7 bases, with 13 bases lying between them. The CDR3 consists of 15 residues. The germline V gene has CDR1 SGDLS and CDR2 YYNGEE. CDR3 sequence (DNA): TGTGCCAGCAGCGTCCAGGGTTCGGGAAATTCACCCCTCCACTTT. Amino acid sequence: CASSVQGSGNSPLHF.

This chain links TRBV11-2 with TRBJ2-7, with 11 nucleotides matching TRBD2. Trimming removed 4 bases from V and 8 bases from J; junction bases left unmatched: 10. The CDR3 spans 15 residues. The germline V gene encodes CDR1 SGHAT and CDR2 FQNNGV. CDR3 sequence (DNA): TGTGCCAGCAGCTCCACTAGCGGGAGTGGTAGAAAGCAGTACTTC. It specifies CASSSTSGSGRKQYF.

This clone was found once. The J gene is TRBJ2-7, the V gene TRBV30, with D uncertain. Per germline, CDR1 GTSNPN and CDR2 SVGIG (reference sequence). V lost 2 bases to trimming and J lost 2 bases, with 13 bases between them. The CDR3 runs 14 residues. CDR3 DNA: TGTGCCTGGAGTAAGGGTGGCGTACCCTACGAGCAGTACTTC. Its protein is CAWSKGGVPYEQYF.

Turning to this clone: An end of the junction does not agree with germline; a read error may underlie this. The CDR3, as DNA: TGTGCCAGCAGCCAAGTGGGGGGACAGGGTAATTTACCCCTCCACTTT. This encodes CASSQVGGQGNLPLHF. The chain carries TRBV14 and TRBJ1-6, with 9 bases identical to TRBD1. The CDR3 loop spans 16 amino acids. CDR1 is SGHDN, CDR2 FVKESK, per germline. Filled out from reference TRBV14 and TRBJ1-6, the complete variable domain reads EAGVTQFPSHSVIEKGQTVTLRCDPISGHDNLYWYRRVMGKEIKFLLHFVKESKQDESGMPNNRFLAERTGGTYSTLKVQPAELEDSGVYFCASSQVGGQGNLPLHFGNGTRLTVT.

Comments on this clone: Mismatch with germline at one junction end may stem from a read error. V gene TRBV6-1 combines with J gene TRBJ2-4; D possibly matches TRBD1 or TRBD2 (6 bases each). This CDR3 region has 18 residues. Germline values: CDR1 MNHNS, CDR2 SASEGT. The CDR3 spells CASREVGRGGIAKNIQYF. The CDR3, as DNA: TGTGCCAGCAGAGAAGTAGGCAGGGGCGGGATAGCCAAAAACATTCAGTACTTC.